This T cell receptor (beta chain) was found in a study of blood T cell repertoires in COVID-19. V was trimmed by 3 bases and J by 0 bases, leaving 12 bases between them. CDR1 is SGDLS, CDR2 YYNGEE, per germline. The CDR3 sequence is 15 residues long. Everyone who took part was about 18 to 90 years old, and they came from about two dozen US areas. Recovery among Cohort 3 donors was established by two negative PCRs, clearance, or symptom resolution. Assay used: immunoSEQ multiplex PCR; TCRdb lists only in-frame clones, some missing. The profile shows approximately 200,000 clones, about 81% of them singletons.

The V and J genes are TRBV9 and TRBJ1-2; tentative D call: TRBD1 (6 bases). This clonotype originated in a woman aged 25 to 39 who had recovered from COVID-19. What was sequenced was PBMCs or T cells enriched from blood (not recorded which). The CDR3 here is CASSERQDPNYGYTF. Written as DNA, the CDR3 is TGTGCCAGCAGCGAAAGACAGGACCCTAACTATGGCTACACCTTC.